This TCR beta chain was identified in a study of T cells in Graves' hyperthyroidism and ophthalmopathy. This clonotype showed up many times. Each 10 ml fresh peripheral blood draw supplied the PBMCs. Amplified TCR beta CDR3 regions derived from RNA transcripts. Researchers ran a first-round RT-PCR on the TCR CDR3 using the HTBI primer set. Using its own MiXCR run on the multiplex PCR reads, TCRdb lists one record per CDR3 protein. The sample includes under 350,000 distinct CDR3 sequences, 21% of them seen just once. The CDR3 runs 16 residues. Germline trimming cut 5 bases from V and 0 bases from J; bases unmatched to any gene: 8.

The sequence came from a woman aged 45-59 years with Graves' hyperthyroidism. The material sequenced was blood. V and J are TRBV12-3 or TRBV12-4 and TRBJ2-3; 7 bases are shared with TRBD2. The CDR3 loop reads CASSPLPAGSTDTQYF. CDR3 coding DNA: TGTGCCAGCAGTCCTCTACCAGCGGGAAGCACAGATACGCAGTATTTT.